A selection of T cell receptor beta chains follows, all from one sample in a study of cytomegalovirus exposure and HLA in healthy donors. The table came from immunoSEQ multiplex PCR; TCRdb's copy has only in-frame clones and leaves some out. Of 200,000 to 250,000 clones in the sample, more than 70% were seen once. Sequenced sample: PBMCs. Source of these receptors: a boy younger than 18 in good health and CMV-seronegative. Both conserved end residues are part of each CDR3. The order of the fields is clone size, D gene, V gene, J gene, CDR3 DNA, CDR3 protein. A D gene is named only where the DNA matches it firmly. Part of the rows lack a size; the others show once, few, many or a class for expanded clones.

size: NA; D: NA; V: TRBV6-5; J: TRBJ1-1; DNA: TGTGCCAGCAGTTACTCGCGGGGGAACACTGAAGCTTTCTTT; CDR3: CASSYSRGNTEAFF
size: NA; D: TRBD1; V: TRBV28; J: TRBJ1-6; DNA: TGTGCCAGCAGTCTCCGGACAGGACAAACATCGGGTTCACCCCTCCACTTT; CDR3: CASSLRTGQTSGSPLHF
size: NA; D: NA; V: TRBV4-2; J: TRBJ2-1; DNA: TGTGCCAGCAGCAAGATGTCTAGCTCCTACAATGAGCAGTTCTTC; CDR3: CASSKMSSSYNEQFF
size: NA; D: TRBD1; V: TRBV20-1; J: TRBJ1-2; DNA: TGCAGTGCCGCCACAGGGGATGGCTACACCTTC; CDR3: CSAATGDGYTF
size: NA; D: NA; V: TRBV5-1; J: TRBJ1-2; DNA: TGCGCCAGCAGCCGCGACAGAAACTATGGCTACACCTTC; CDR3: CASSRDRNYGYTF
size: NA; D: NA; V: TRBV27; J: TRBJ2-1; DNA: TGTGCCAGCAGCCCCCGGGGGGCCCATGAGCAGTTCTTC; CDR3: CASSPRGAHEQFF
size: NA; D: TRBD1; V: TRBV7-7; J: TRBJ1-2; DNA: TGTGCCAGCAGCCCCGTGACAGGGACCGGCTACACCTTC; CDR3: CASSPVTGTGYTF
size: few; D: NA; V: TRBV6-6; J: TRBJ1-2; DNA: TGTGCCAGCAGTCCACAGGGTGTGAGCTATGGCTACACCTTC; CDR3: CASSPQGVSYGYTF
size: NA; D: TRBD2; V: TRBV4-1; J: TRBJ2-3; DNA: TGCGCCAGCAGCCAAGGTTACGCCGGGACTAGAGAAAGTAATACGCAGTATTTT; CDR3: CASSQGYAGTRESNTQYF
size: NA; D: NA; V: TRBV7-2; J: TRBJ2-1; DNA: TGTGCCAGCAGCTTAGGCCTGGGGACTTCCCCCTACAATGAGCAGTTCTTC; CDR3: CASSLGLGTSPYNEQFF
size: NA; D: TRBD2; V: TRBV6-5; J: TRBJ2-5; DNA: TGTGCCAGCAGTTCCTACGGACTAGTATGGAAGACCCAGTACTTC; CDR3: CASSSYGLVWKTQYF
size: once; D: NA; V: TRBV6-1; J: TRBJ1-1; DNA: TGTGCCAGCAGTGAAGCCCCGGGAACCACTGAAGCTTTCTTT; CDR3: CASSEAPGTTEAFF
size: NA; D: NA; V: TRBV9; J: TRBJ2-7; DNA: TGTGCCAGCAGCGTAGCCAGTCCCTACGAGCAGTACTTC; CDR3: CASSVASPYEQYF
size: NA; D: TRBD1; V: TRBV11-3; J: TRBJ2-7; DNA: TGTGCCAGCAGCCGCGACAGGGCCTACGAGCAGTACTTC; CDR3: CASSRDRAYEQYF
size: once; D: TRBD2; V: TRBV10-2; J: TRBJ2-1; DNA: TGCGCCTCCGTAACTAGCGACTCCTACAATGAGCAGTTCTTC; CDR3: CASVTSDSYNEQFF
size: NA; D: TRBD1; V: TRBV19; J: TRBJ1-5; DNA: TGTGCCAGTAGTAGCCCGGGACAGAGCCAACTTTATCAGCCCCAGCATTTT; CDR3: CASSSPGQSQLYQPQHF
size: NA; D: TRBD1; V: TRBV7-9; J: TRBJ2-7; DNA: TGTGCCAGCAGCTTAGGGGACAGGGTCCCCTACGAGCAGTACTTC; CDR3: CASSLGDRVPYEQYF
size: NA; D: TRBD2; V: TRBV4-1; J: TRBJ2-2; DNA: TGCGCCAGCAGCCAAGGCGACCTCCCGGGGGGCGGGGAGCTGTTTTTT; CDR3: CASSQGDLPGGGELFF
size: NA; D: NA; V: TRBV13; J: TRBJ1-2; DNA: TGTGCCAGCAGCTTATTGGCCGGGACTAGACACTACACCTTC; CDR3: CASSLLAGTRHYTF
size: NA; D: TRBD2; V: TRBV10-1; J: TRBJ2-1; DNA: TGCGCCAGCAGTGAATTACTAGCGCGTAGCAATGAGCAGTTCTTC; CDR3: CASSELLARSNEQFF
size: few; D: TRBD1; V: TRBV5-1; J: TRBJ2-7; DNA: TGCGCCAGCAGCTATGACAGGGGCGAGCAGTACTTC; CDR3: CASSYDRGEQYF
size: NA; D: TRBD1; V: TRBV5-4; J: TRBJ1-2; DNA: TGTGCCAGCAGCAAGTGGACAGGGTTGGACTATGGCTACACCTTC; CDR3: CASSKWTGLDYGYTF
size: NA; D: NA; V: TRBV9; J: TRBJ1-2; DNA: TGTGCCAGCAGCGTACGACAGTCGGCTAACTATGGCTACACCTTC; CDR3: CASSVRQSANYGYTF
size: few; D: TRBD1; V: TRBV19; J: TRBJ1-1; DNA: TGTGCCAGTAGTATACAGGACAGGTTCTGGGCTTTCTTT; CDR3: CASSIQDRFWAFF
size: NA; D: TRBD2; V: TRBV5-4; J: TRBJ2-1; DNA: TGTGCCAGCAGCTCCAAGGGCGGGAGCTCCTACAATGAGCAGTTCTTC; CDR3: CASSSKGGSSYNEQFF
size: NA; D: TRBD2; V: TRBV10-3; J: TRBJ2-3; DNA: TGTGCCATCAGTCCTAGCGGGGATGGCACAGATACGCAGTATTTT; CDR3: CAISPSGDGTDTQYF
size: NA; D: TRBD1; V: TRBV25-1; J: TRBJ1-1; DNA: TGTGCCAGCAGTGACTCGACAGGGACCCTTCTCACTGAAGCTTTCTTT; CDR3: CASSDSTGTLLTEAFF
size: NA; D: TRBD1; V: TRBV28; J: TRBJ2-7; DNA: TGTGCCAGCAGTTCCACCGGGACAGGGGGCCGCGAGCAGTACTTC; CDR3: CASSSTGTGGREQYF
size: NA; D: NA; V: TRBV5-6; J: TRBJ1-2; DNA: TGTGCCAGCAGCTTGGTAGGGACTGCAGGTTTCGAAGGCTACACCTTC; CDR3: CASSLVGTAGFEGYTF
size: NA; D: NA; V: TRBV19; J: TRBJ1-1; DNA: TGTGCCAGTAGTGGGAGTAGAAGGGTAGAAGCTTTCTTT; CDR3: CASSGSRRVEAFF
size: NA; D: NA; V: TRBV7-9; J: TRBJ2-7; DNA: TGTGCCAGCAGCCCACCCGGGACTGTGTACGAGCAGTACTTC; CDR3: CASSPPGTVYEQYF
size: NA; D: TRBD2; V: TRBV5-1; J: TRBJ2-1; DNA: TGCGCCAGCAGCTTAGCGGGGGGGAACTACAATGAGCAGTTCTTC; CDR3: CASSLAGGNYNEQFF
size: few; D: NA; V: TRBV6-6; J: TRBJ1-1; DNA: TGTGCCAGCAGTTACACGGGACACATGAACACTGAAGCTTTCTTT; CDR3: CASSYTGHMNTEAFF
size: once; D: NA; V: TRBV11-2; J: TRBJ2-5; DNA: TGTGCCAGCAGCTTAGATAGTCCACAGCCAAAGGTTCAAGAGACCCAGTACTTC; CDR3: CASSLDSPQPKVQETQYF
size: NA; D: NA; V: TRBV30; J: TRBJ2-5; DNA: TGTGCCTGGAGTGTCGGCAGACTCCAAGAGACCCAGTACTTC; CDR3: CAWSVGRLQETQYF